The sequence of this TCR beta chain was determined in a study of cytotoxic CD8 clonotypes in ibrutinib-treated CLL. The CDR3 has 14 amino acids. CDR1 and CDR2 (germline): MNHEY, SVGAGI. The germline V and J ends were trimmed by 10 bases and 0 bases, with 13 bases remaining between them. Assay used: immunoSEQ multiplex PCR; TCRdb lists only in-frame clones, some missing. The table shows around 70,000 clones, with over 75% occurring only once. V is TRBV6-5 and J is TRBJ1-3; D remains ambiguous. This clonotype was sampled from a human donor with chronic lymphocytic leukemia. Material: PBMCs, obtained after 12 months of ibrutinib treatment. In DNA form, the CDR3 reads TGTGCCACCAGACGGTCCCTCTCTGGAAACACCATATATTTT. Amino acids: CATRRSLSGNTIYF.